This T cell receptor (beta chain) was documented in a study of blood T cell repertoires in COVID-19. In the study overall: PBMCs, B-cell-depleted T cells, or T cells were the source of the cDNA or gDNA that made up the material.

The table came from immunoSEQ multiplex PCR; TCRdb's copy has only in-frame clones and leaves some out. The table includes about 62,000 clones, around 87% detected once. Trimming cost V 5 bases and J 3 bases, with 16 bases left between them. This CDR3 comprises 15 residues. CDR1 and CDR2 from the germline V gene are SEHNR and FQNEAQ (reference sequence). Material for sequencing was peripheral blood. The sequence derives from a man between 65 and 80 years old with acute or convalescent COVID-19. The chain is built from TRBV7-9 and TRBJ1-1; D is ambiguous. CDR3 DNA: TGTGCCAGCAGCCCCGGTCGGGGTGGGCACACTGAAGCTTTCTTT. Protein sequence: CASSPGRGGHTEAFF.